The source of this TCR beta chain is a study of Graves' ophthalmopathy and Graves' hyperthyroidism. Pregnant or lactating patients and those with other autoimmune diseases or uncontrolled infections were excluded. PBMCs stemmed from roughly 9.4 ml of fresh peripheral blood. RNA transcripts served as template for amplifying TCR beta CDR3 sequences. The first round was an RT-PCR with HTBI primers, and the second round was a multiplex PCR. TCRdb used MiXCR to reprocess the multiplex PCR reads, holding one entry per CDR3 protein. The table records fewer than 350,000 distinct CDR3 sequences, roughly 16% of them present only once. This clonotype was counted at least ten times. The CDR3 totals 14 residues. Trimming removed 5 bases from V and 0 bases from J, with 11 bases in between. CDR1 and CDR2 from the germline V gene are SNHLY and FYNNEI.

This TCR derives from an adult man with Graves' ophthalmopathy. The chain joins TRBV2 to TRBJ2-7, with D tentatively TRBD1 (6 bases). The sample comprised peripheral blood. The CDR3 sequence is CASSRDTNSYEQYF. As DNA, the CDR3 is TGTGCCAGCAGTAGGGACACGAACTCCTACGAGCAGTACTTC.